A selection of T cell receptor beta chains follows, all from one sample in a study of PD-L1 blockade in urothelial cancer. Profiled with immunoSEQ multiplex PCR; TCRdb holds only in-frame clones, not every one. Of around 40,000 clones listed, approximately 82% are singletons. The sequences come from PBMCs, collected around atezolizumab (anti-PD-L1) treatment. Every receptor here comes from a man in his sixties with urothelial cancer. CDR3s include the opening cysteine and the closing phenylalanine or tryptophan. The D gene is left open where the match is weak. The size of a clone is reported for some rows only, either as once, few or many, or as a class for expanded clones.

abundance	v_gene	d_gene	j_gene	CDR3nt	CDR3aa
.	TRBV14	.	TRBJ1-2	TGTGCCAGCAGCCAACAGAACTATGGCTACACCTTC	CASSQQNYGYTF
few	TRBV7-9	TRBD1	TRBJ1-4	TGTGCCAGCAGCTCTGAACAGGGGGCAGGCGAAAAACTGTTTTTT	CASSSEQGAGEKLFF
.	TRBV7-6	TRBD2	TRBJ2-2	TGTGCCAGCAGCTTACCAGGCGGGAGGGCCGATTACGGGGAGCTGTTTTTT	CASSLPGGRADYGELFF
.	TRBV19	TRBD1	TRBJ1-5	TGTGCCAGTAGGGACAGGGGCAATCAGCCCCAGCATTTT	CASRDRGNQPQHF
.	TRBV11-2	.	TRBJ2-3	TGTGCCAGCAGCTTTGTAGACAGCTACACAGATACGCAGTATTTT	CASSFVDSYTDTQYF
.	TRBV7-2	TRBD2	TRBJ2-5	TGTGCCAGCAGCCTATCGGGACTAGCGAAGGAGACCCAGTACTTC	CASSLSGLAKETQYF
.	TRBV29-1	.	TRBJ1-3	TGCAGCGTTGTAGCTCCTGGAAACACCATATATTTT	CSVVAPGNTIYF
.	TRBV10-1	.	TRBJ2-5	TGCGCCAGCAGTGGACACAACCAAGAGACCCAGTACTTC	CASSGHNQETQYF
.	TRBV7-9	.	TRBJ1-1	TGTGCCAGCAGCTTTGCTACGGACACTGAAGCTTTCTTT	CASSFATDTEAFF
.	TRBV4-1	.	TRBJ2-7	TGCGCCAGCAGCCAAAGCGCCGCTTCCTACGAGCAGTACTTC	CASSQSAASYEQYF
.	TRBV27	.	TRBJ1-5	TGTGCCAGCCGGGATAGCAATCAGCCCCAGCATTTT	CASRDSNQPQHF
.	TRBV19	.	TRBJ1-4	TGTGCCAGTAGTATCGATGCGGGTAATGAAAAACTGTTTTTT	CASSIDAGNEKLFF
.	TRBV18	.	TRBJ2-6	TGTGCCAGCTCACCCCTCTCTGGGGCCAACGTCCTGACTTTC	CASSPLSGANVLTF
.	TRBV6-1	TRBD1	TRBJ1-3	TGTGCCAGCAAGGGACAGGGCTCTGGAAACACCATATATTTT	CASKGQGSGNTIYF
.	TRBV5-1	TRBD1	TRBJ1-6	TGCGCCAGCAGCCAATGGACAGGGTCAAATTCACCCCTCCACTTT	CASSQWTGSNSPLHF
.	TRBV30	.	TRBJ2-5	TGTGCCTGGAAACAGGAGGGTAATCAAGAGACCCAGTACTTC	CAWKQEGNQETQYF
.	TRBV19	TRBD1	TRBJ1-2	TGTGCCAGTAGGGGGACAGGGCAGGAGTTGGACTACACCTTC	CASRGTGQELDYTF
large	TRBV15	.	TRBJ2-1	TGTGCCACCAGCAGAGATGCCAGGTACAATGAGCAGTTCTTC	CATSRDARYNEQFF
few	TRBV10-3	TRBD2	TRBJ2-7	TGTGCCATCAGAGAACCGGCACTAGCGGGGGTAGGGGAGCAGTACTTC	CAIREPALAGVGEQYF
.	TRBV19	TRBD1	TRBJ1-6	TGTGCCAGTAGTGGGGACAGCCACCCTTTTAATTCACCCCTCCACTTT	CASSGDSHPFNSPLHF
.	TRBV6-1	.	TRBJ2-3	TGTGCCAGCAGTGGCGGCGTCGGCACAGATACGCAGTATTTT	CASSGGVGTDTQYF
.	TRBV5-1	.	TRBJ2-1	TGCGCCAGCAGCTTGGACCAGAGGCGAAATGAGCAGTTCTTC	CASSLDQRRNEQFF
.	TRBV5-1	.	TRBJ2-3	TGCGCCACCCAAAAAGGGGATTCCACAGATACGCAGTATTTT	CATQKGDSTDTQYF
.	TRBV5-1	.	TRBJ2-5	TGCGCCAGCAGCCAACAGGGCGCTGGGGGACGAGAGACCCAGTACTTC	CASSQQGAGGRETQYF
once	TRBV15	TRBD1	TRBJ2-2	TGTGCCACCAGCCGGGGACAGGGAGAGAGCGGGGAGCTGTTTTTT	CATSRGQGESGELFF